These 32 T cell receptor beta chains were sequenced from one sample in a study of shared clonotypes between healthy human individuals. Naive CD8 isolation took CD45RO-negative cells positively selected for CCR7 and excluded terminally differentiated effector memory CD45RA+ cells. TCRdb's copy holds only in-frame clones and misses some; the assay was immunoSEQ multiplex PCR. This table has hundreds of thousands of clones, about 95% appearing once. The source material was naive CD8+ T cells sorted from blood. The receptor source for this set is a woman aged 30 to 39 in good health.

This clone came up once. The rearrangement links TRBV6-1 to TRBJ1-2, with D uncertain. Germline CDR1 MNHNS, CDR2 SASEGT. The CDR3 runs to 15 residues. Trimming cost V 10 bases and J 3 bases, with 21 bases left between them. The CDR3 DNA sequence: TGTGCCATGGCACTTCACCAGTCCTTAGACTATGGCTACACCTTC. Protein sequence: CAMALHQSLDYGYTF.

The V call is TRBV5-1, the J call TRBJ1-1, with D unclear. This CDR3 contains 18 residues. Germline V gives CDR1 SGHRS, CDR2 YFSETQ. With 0 bases removed from V and 1 base from J, the gap between germline ends came to 19 bases. CDR3 in amino acids: CASSLGDLSVVRNTEAFF. The CDR3 DNA sequence: TGCGCCAGCAGCTTGGGGGATCTTTCTGTGGTACGGAACACTGAAGCTTTCTTT.

The chain is built from TRBV27 and TRBJ2-2; D ambiguous. Germline V gene sequence: CDR1 MNHEY, CDR2 SMNVEV (reference sequence). The CDR3 length is 13 residues. With 2 bases removed from V and 6 bases from J, the gap between germline ends came to 7 bases. In nucleotides, the CDR3 is TGTGCCAGCAGTTTAAGACACGCCGGGGAGCTGTTTTTT. It yields the protein CASSLRHAGELFF.

V usage is TRBV19 and J usage is TRBJ1-5; 7 positions match TRBD1. The trim removed 6 bases at V and 4 bases at J, leaving 3 bases unmatched. The CDR3 extends over 13 amino acids. From germline, CDR1 is LNHDA and CDR2 SQIVND (reference sequence). CDR3 nucleotide sequence: TGTGCCAGTAGGACAGGGTGGAATCAGCCCCAGCATTTT. Encoded protein: CASRTGWNQPQHF.

This clone was counted a single time. The V call is TRBV5-6, the J call TRBJ1-2; possible D gene TRBD1, 6 bases. CDR1 SGHDT and CDR2 YYEEEE come from the germline V gene. This CDR3 spans 14 amino acids. V lost 1 base and J 7 bases, leaving 14 bases between the germline ends. CDR3 in DNA: TGTGCCAGCAGCTTGAGTGGAGGGGGACTTGGCTACACCTTC. Translation gives CASSLSGGGLGYTF.

The rearrangement links TRBV27 to TRBJ1-5; TRBD1 might be the D (5 bases). Germline V gene sequence: CDR1 MNHEY, CDR2 SMNVEV (reference sequence). V lost 6 bases to trimming and J lost 0 bases, with 6 bases between them. This CDR3 contains 13 residues. The DNA of the CDR3 is TGTGCCAGCAGGGGGGTTAGCAATCAGCCCCAGCATTTT. Amino acids: CASRGVSNQPQHF.

This rearrangement joins TRBV4-1 to TRBJ2-1; 14 nucleotides line up with TRBD2. The CDR3 consists of 16 residues. Trimming took 4 bases from V and 6 from J; bases not matched to a gene: 5. Germline V lookup: CDR1 MGHRA, CDR2 YSYEKL. The CDR3 region has the DNA TGCGCCAGCAGCCCTGGGACTAGCGGGAGTTTCAATGAGCAGTTCTTC. Translated: CASSPGTSGSFNEQFF.

The chain has TRBV2 and TRBJ1-1; a possible D gene is TRBD1 (5 bases). There are 11 residues in the CDR3. V lost 11 bases and J 6 bases, leaving 13 bases between the germline ends. Per the germline V gene, CDR1 is SNHLY and CDR2 is FYNNEI. The CDR3 here is CACGGSPEAFF. The CDR3 DNA reads TGTGCCTGCGGGGGGAGTCCTGAAGCTTTCTTT.

The V call is TRBV2, the J call TRBJ2-5, with 9 bases aligning to TRBD2. The germline V gene encodes CDR1 SNHLY and CDR2 FYNNEI. Germline trimming cut 2 bases from V and 5 bases from J; bases unmatched to any gene: 6. The CDR3 is 15 residues long. DNA for the CDR3: TGTGCCAGCAGTGAATCTAGCGGGGTAGCTGAGACCCAGTACTTC. Amino acids: CASSESSGVAETQYF.

The chain joins TRBV28 to TRBJ2-7; TRBD1 agrees at 9 bases. The germline CDR1 and CDR2 sequences are MDHEN and SYDVKM. Unmatched junction bases numbered 13, after V lost 5 bases and J lost 2 bases. This CDR3 region has 17 residues. The CDR3 nucleotides read TGTGCCAGCAGTCGATCTACGTTACGGGACAGGGCCTACGAGCAGTACTTC. Its translation: CASSRSTLRDRAYEQYF.

The chain combines TRBV6-6 with TRBJ2-5, with a possible D match to TRBD1 (6 bases). Germline lookup yields CDR1 MNHNY and CDR2 SVGAGI (reference sequence). Trimming cost V 4 bases and J 2 bases, with 17 bases left between them. The CDR3 covers 16 residues. For the CDR3, the DNA is TGTGCCAGCAGTTCGCCTCTTAGAGGGGGACAAGAGACCCAGTACTTC. This translates into CASSSPLRGGQETQYF.

The gene calls are TRBV5-6 and TRBJ2-7; D may match TRBD1 or TRBD2 (6 bases each). Trimming shortened V by 2 bases and J by 6 bases, and 12 bases separated the two germline ends. The CDR3 extends over 13 amino acids. Germline lookup yields CDR1 SGHDT and CDR2 YYEEEE. The CDR3 is CASSFGGLGEQYF. CDR3 sequence (DNA): TGTGCCAGCAGCTTTGGGGGGCTGGGCGAGCAGTACTTC.

The chain has TRBV4-2 and TRBJ2-7; no reliable D call. Trimming cost V 5 bases and J 2 bases, with 10 bases left between them. Germline V gene data show CDR1 as LGHNA and CDR2 as YNFKEQ. CDR3 length: 13 residues. CDR3 nucleotide sequence: TGTGCCAGCAGCTTTGGGGAAGCCTACGAGCAGTACTTC. Protein sequence: CASSFGEAYEQYF.

V is TRBV10-1 and J is TRBJ2-1; TRBD2 matches at 11 bases. This CDR3 spans 15 amino acids. V trimming: 2 bases; J trimming: 3 bases; junction bases outside the gene matches: 0. CDR1 and CDR2 from the germline V gene are WNHNN and SYGVQD (reference sequence). CDR3 loop: CASSEGLAGYNEQFF. CDR3 nucleotide sequence: TGCGCCAGCAGTGAGGGACTAGCGGGCTACAATGAGCAGTTCTTC.

The rearrangement links TRBV19 to TRBJ2-2; 11 nucleotides line up with TRBD1. Looked up from germline, CDR1 is LNHDA and CDR2 is SQIVND (reference sequence). This CDR3 has 18 residues. V was clipped by 4 bases and J by 5 bases; unmatched bases: 12. Here the CDR3 reads CASSRQDGQGAETGELFF. The CDR3 region has the DNA TGTGCCAGTAGTAGGCAGGACGGACAGGGGGCTGAAACCGGGGAGCTGTTTTTT.

This chain uses TRBV7-9 with TRBJ2-1; D tentatively reads TRBD1 or TRBD2 (5 bases each). The V and J ends lost 5 bases and 5 bases respectively, with 16 bases between them. Germline CDR1 SEHNR, CDR2 FQNEAQ (reference sequence). The CDR3 totals 15 residues. The CDR3 loop is CASSLGMGPNNEQFF. As DNA, the CDR3 is TGTGCCAGCAGCCTAGGTATGGGACCTAACAATGAGCAGTTCTTC. Full variable domain (remainder filled in from reference TRBV7-9 and TRBJ2-1): DTGVSQNPRHKITKRGQNVTFRCDPISEHNRLYWYRQTLGQGPEFLTYFQNEAQLEKSRLLSDRFSAERPKGSFSTLEIQRTEQGDSAMYLCASSLGMGPNNEQFFGPGTRLTVL.

This rearrangement joins TRBV7-9 to TRBJ2-2, with D possibly matching TRBD2 (6 bases). The CDR3 contains 14 residues. V was shortened by 8 bases and J by 4 bases, with 14 bases between the two germline ends. Germline V gene data show CDR1 as SEHNR and CDR2 as FQNEAQ (reference sequence). The CDR3 sequence is CASWASEGTGELFF. CDR3 coding DNA: TGTGCCAGCTGGGCTAGCGAGGGCACCGGGGAGCTGTTTTTT.

This clone was detected only once. The chain uses TRBV2 and TRBJ2-1; TRBD2 aligns across 7 bases. The junction had 6 bases not matched to a gene; V was cut back by 2 bases and J by 5 bases. Germline V gives CDR1 SNHLY, CDR2 FYNNEI. The CDR3 has 15 amino acids. CDR3 DNA: TGTGCCAGCAGTGAATCGGGGACTACCGACAATGAGCAGTTCTTC. It codes for CASSESGTTDNEQFF.

The genes are TRBV7-9 and TRBJ2-5, with D unclear. The DNA end lines up better with TRBJ2-7; the J call may be wrong. This CDR3 contains 13 residues. In germline, CDR1 is SEHNR, CDR2 FQNEAQ (reference sequence). In DNA form, the CDR3 reads TGTGCCAGCAGCTTAGAAATGGGGTACGAGCAGTACTTC. Its protein is CASSLEMGYEQYF.

DNA of the CDR3: TGTGCCATCCGCGGGGGCTTATCCTACGAGCAGTACTTC. It specifies CAIRGGLSYEQYF. The chain joins TRBV28 to TRBJ2-7; possibly TRBD2 for D (7 bases). Germline V gene data show CDR1 as MDHEN and CDR2 as SYDVKM. Trimming shortened V by 10 bases and J by 1 base, and 14 bases separated the two germline ends. CDR3 length: 13 amino acids.

In DNA, the CDR3 is TGTGCCAGCAGCCAAGAACAAGCGGGAGTGAGTTATGAGCAGTTCTTC. It specifies CASSQEQAGVSYEQFF. V is TRBV4-2 and J is TRBJ2-1, with 8 bases identical to TRBD2. The CDR3 consists of 16 residues. Germline V gives CDR1 LGHNA, CDR2 YNFKEQ. V dropped 0 bases and J dropped 8; count of bases not matched to a gene: 9.

This chain joins TRBV10-3 and TRBJ2-7; D not resolved. Trimming shortened V by 6 bases and J by 6 bases, and 9 bases separated the two germline ends. CDR3 length equals 11 residues. Germline assignment: CDR1 ENHRY and CDR2 SYGVKD. The CDR3 region is CAIRGRAEQYF. CDR3 DNA: TGTGCCATCAGGGGCCGGGCCGAGCAGTACTTC.

The V call is TRBV10-2, the J call TRBJ2-5; D gene uncertain. Judging by the DNA end, TRBJ2-7 fits better; the J call may be wrong. Germline V gene data show CDR1 as WSHSY and CDR2 as SAAADI. The CDR3 consists of 16 residues. CDR3: CASSESTRLLTLEQYF. DNA for the CDR3: TGCGCCAGCAGTGAGTCGACAAGGCTTTTAACCCTCGAGCAGTACTTC.

This clone was recorded once. The rearrangement joins TRBV30 to TRBJ2-1; D perhaps matches TRBD1 (6 bases). Per the germline V gene, CDR1 is GTSNPN and CDR2 is SVGIG (reference sequence). CDR3 length equals 15 residues. Trimming removed 5 bases from V and 3 bases from J, with 17 bases in between. This chain's CDR3 is CAWVSPGHNYNEQFF. CDR3 bases: TGTGCCTGGGTCTCACCGGGACATAACTACAATGAGCAGTTCTTC.

The genes are TRBV28 and TRBJ2-7, with D possibly being TRBD2 (6 bases). Trimming took 3 bases from V and 2 from J, leaving 11 bases between them. Germline CDR1 reads MDHEN; CDR2 reads SYDVKM. The CDR3 covers 14 residues. This CDR3 reads CASSFWRVTYEQYF. Written as DNA, the CDR3 is TGTGCCAGCAGTTTTTGGAGGGTTACCTACGAGCAGTACTTC.

The rearrangement joins TRBV20-1 to TRBJ2-7; D gene uncertain. V was trimmed by 8 bases and J by 3 bases, leaving 11 bases between them. Germline lookup yields CDR1 DFQATT and CDR2 SNEGSKA (reference sequence). The CDR3 totals 11 residues. The CDR3 nucleotides read TGCAGTTCGGGTTCCGTCTACGAGCAGTACTTC. It encodes CSSGSVYEQYF.

V gene TRBV19 combines with J gene TRBJ1-1, with TRBD1 matching 9 bases. The CDR3 totals 14 residues. V lost 5 bases, J lost 5 bases, and 6 bases stayed unmatched. Germline CDR1 reads LNHDA; CDR2 reads SQIVND (reference sequence). DNA of the CDR3: TGTGCCAGTAGTGCCGGGACAGGGTTTACTGAAGCTTTCTTT. The encoded protein is CASSAGTGFTEAFF.

The V and J genes are TRBV6-6 and TRBJ2-3; TRBD1 might be the D (6 bases). V lost 8 bases and J 1 base, leaving 10 bases between the germline ends. There are 13 residues in the CDR3. Germline values: CDR1 MNHNY, CDR2 SVGAGI (reference sequence). The CDR3 DNA follows: TGTGCCAGCGGGGGCGTCGGCACAGATACGCAGTATTTT. As protein: CASGGVGTDTQYF.

The chain combines TRBV27 with TRBJ2-7; 10 bases map to TRBD1. The CDR3 loop spans 14 amino acids. CDR1 is MNHEY, CDR2 SMNVEV, per germline (reference sequence). The V and J ends lost 6 bases and 11 bases, in that order; junction bases with no gene match: 13. The CDR3 nucleotides are TGTGCCAGCAGAGCGACAGGGGGCGAGGAGGGCAAGTACTTC. Translating it yields CASRATGGEEGKYF.

This chain connects TRBV25-1 to TRBJ2-5; 7 bases match TRBD1. Germline assignment: CDR1 MGHDK and CDR2 SYGVNS. Unmatched junction bases numbered 17, after V lost 6 bases and J lost 7 bases. CDR3 length equals 16 residues. This CDR3 reads CASSPTDNRQGSTQYF. In DNA, the CDR3 is TGTGCCAGCAGCCCAACCGATAATCGACAGGGCTCGACCCAGTACTTC.

The CDR3 reads CASSSPGRVYEQYF. The CDR3 nucleotides are TGTGCCAGCAGCTCCCCAGGGCGGGTCTACGAGCAGTACTTC. The V gene is TRBV7-8, the J gene TRBJ2-7, with D possibly called TRBD1 or TRBD2 (5 bases each). Trimming cost V 4 bases and J 3 bases, with 13 bases left between them. The CDR3 is 14 amino acids. Germline V lookup: CDR1 SGHVS, CDR2 FQNEAQ. The full variable domain, completed using reference TRBV7-8 and TRBJ2-7, is GAGVSQSPRYKVAKRGQDVALRCDPISGHVSLFWYQQALGQGPEFLTYFQNEAQLDKSGLPSDRFFAERPEGSVSTLKIQRTQQEDSAVYLCASSSPGRVYEQYFGPGTRLTVT.

This chain joins TRBV13 and TRBJ2-1, with 11 bases identical to TRBD2. This CDR3 is built from 17 residues. V lost 4 bases and J lost 2; bases outside the gene matches: 7. Per germline, CDR1 PRHDT and CDR2 FYEKMQ (reference sequence). The CDR3 is CASSSGGTSGPYNEQFF. CDR3 DNA sequence: TGTGCCAGCAGCTCCGGCGGGACTAGCGGTCCCTACAATGAGCAGTTCTTC. The whole variable domain, remainder taken from reference TRBV13 and TRBJ2-1, is AAGVIQSPRHLIKEKRETATLKCYPIPRHDTVYWYQQGPGQDPQFLISFYEKMQSDKGSIPDRFSAQQFSDYHSELNMSSLELGDSALYFCASSSGGTSGPYNEQFFGPGTRLTVL.